One sample yielded the 29 T cell receptor beta chains listed below, sequenced in a study of CD8 T cells in ankylosing spondylitis. Study results and caveats: Characteristic of ankylosing spondylitis blood, it appeared, was a TCR beta motif comprising several highly homologous variants.

One entry per CDR3 protein, called by TCRdb with MiXCR from the 5' RACE reads. The table has about 440,000 distinct CDR3 sequences, 17% seen once. Their antigen targets remain unknown. Sequenced input: blood, either unsorted or a sorted T cell fraction (not recorded which). The receptor source for this set is a male donor with ankylosing spondylitis.

This chain joins TRBV11-2 and TRBJ2-5, with unresolved D. The CDR3 loop spans 14 amino acids. Trimming removed 3 bases at V and 5 bases at J, with 13 bases between. Germline CDR1 reads SGHAT; CDR2 reads FQNNGV. CDR3 region: CASSFAAEVETQYF. For the CDR3, the DNA is TGTGCCAGCAGCTTTGCTGCGGAAGTGGAGACCCAGTACTTC.

This clonotype was picked up a small number of times. The rearrangement links TRBV18 to TRBJ1-4; the D is unclear. This CDR3 is built from 13 residues. Trimming removed 2 bases from V and 7 bases from J, with 8 bases in between. CDR1 is KGHSH and CDR2 is LQKENI in the germline V gene. CDR3 sequence: CASSPGVGEKLFF. The CDR3 coding sequence is TGTGCCAGCTCACCAGGGGTGGGTGAAAAACTGTTTTTT. Full variable domain (remainder filled in from reference TRBV18 and TRBJ1-4): NAGVMQNPRHLVRRRGQEARLRCSPMKGHSHVYWYRQLPEEGLKFMVYLQKENIIDESGMPKERFSAEFPKEGPSILRIQQVVRGDSAAYFCASSPGVGEKLFFGSGTQLSVL.

This clonotype was counted a few times. V usage is TRBV5-1 and J usage is TRBJ1-2; no reliable D call. V dropped 0 bases and J dropped 4 bases, with 10 bases sitting between them. Germline assignment: CDR1 SGHRS and CDR2 YFSETQ. The CDR3 length is 14 residues. The CDR3, as DNA: TGCGCCAGCAGCTTGGCTGGGTTGGTCTATGGCTACACCTTC. Translated: CASSLAGLVYGYTF.

The V gene is TRBV7-6, the J gene TRBJ1-1, with D tentatively TRBD1 (6 bases). CDR1 and CDR2 (germline): SGHVS, FNYEAQ. Trimming took off 1 base at V and 4 bases at J, with 13 bases between the two ends. The CDR3 spans 15 residues. Written as DNA, the CDR3 is TGTGCCAGCAGCTTAGAAGGGGGAGGGGGCACTGAAGCTTTCTTT. Its translation: CASSLEGGGGTEAFF.

The rearrangement joins TRBV6-1 to TRBJ1-2; 7 bases align to TRBD1. There are 14 residues in the CDR3. Trimming cost V 5 bases and J 4 bases; bases outside gene matches: 7. CDR1 and CDR2 from the germline V gene are MNHNS and SASEGT. The CDR3 sequence: CASSRDSSRYGYTF. The CDR3 nucleotides are TGTGCCAGCAGTCGGGACAGCTCCCGCTATGGCTACACCTTC.

V usage is TRBV28 and J usage is TRBJ2-7; 9 positions agree with TRBD2. This CDR3 region has 15 residues. V shed 7 bases, J shed 0 bases, and the junction held 7 bases outside the gene matches. Germline-derived CDR1 and CDR2 are MDHEN and SYDVKM. The CDR3 protein is CASKASGASSYEQYF. In DNA form, the CDR3 reads TGTGCCAGCAAGGCTAGCGGGGCCAGCTCCTACGAGCAGTACTTC.

Ten or more counts support this clonotype. The chain is built from TRBV12-3 or TRBV12-4 and TRBJ2-5, with 9 bases that match TRBD2. This CDR3 has 16 amino acids. V was clipped by 4 bases and J by 5 bases; unmatched bases: 11. This chain's CDR3 is CASSWRGLAGMETQYF. Written as DNA, the CDR3 is TGTGCCAGCAGTTGGAGGGGCCTAGCGGGGATGGAGACCCAGTACTTC.

This clonotype was seen only a few times. CDR3 residues: CAISDGGGPYNEQFF. The CDR3 nucleotides are TGTGCCATCAGTGACGGCGGGGGCCCCTACAATGAGCAGTTCTTC. This rearrangement joins TRBV10-3 to TRBJ2-1; D is possibly TRBD2 (7 bases). Germline V gives CDR1 ENHRY, CDR2 SYGVKD. The CDR3 has 15 residues. V gave up 3 bases and J gave up 2 bases, with 11 bases separating them.

V and J are TRBV12-3 or TRBV12-4 and TRBJ2-7; D ambiguous. Deletions cut 3 bases from V and 5 bases from J, with 5 bases between. This CDR3 contains 11 residues. CDR3 sequence: CASSFLHEQYF. CDR3 DNA sequence: TGTGCCAGCAGTTTTCTACACGAGCAGTACTTC.

This clonotype was observed a handful of times. V and J are TRBV20-1 and TRBJ2-7; 7 positions agree with TRBD1. Germline lookup yields CDR1 DFQATT and CDR2 SNEGSKA (reference sequence). The CDR3 length is 13 residues. Losses at the gene ends were 6 bases for V and 2 bases for J; bases not matched to a gene: 7. The CDR3 bases are TGCAGTGCCGAGAGACAGGGTACCTACGAGCAGTACTTC. The encoded protein is CSAERQGTYEQYF.

This clonotype was observed a single time. The V call is TRBV20-1, the J call TRBJ1-1; weak D call: TRBD1 (6 bases). The germline V gene encodes CDR1 DFQATT and CDR2 SNEGSKA (reference sequence). Trimming took off 5 bases at V and 1 base at J, with 11 bases between the two ends. The CDR3 runs to 13 residues. The chain's CDR3 is CSAPGAGNTEAFF. The CDR3 DNA reads as TGCAGTGCTCCAGGGGCCGGGAACACTGAAGCTTTCTTT.

This clonotype was counted between two and nine times. The rearrangement joins TRBV6-6 to TRBJ2-5; no definite D call. V dropped 5 bases and J dropped 5 bases, with 6 bases sitting between them. This CDR3 contains 11 residues. Germline CDR1 and CDR2: MNHNY and SVGAGI (reference sequence). DNA of the CDR3: TGTGCCAGCAGTCGCCTCGAGACCCAGTACTTC. Protein sequence: CASSRLETQYF.

This clonotype was detected a few times. The rearrangement uses TRBV20-1 and TRBJ1-1; D not resolved. This CDR3 has 14 amino acids. Germline loops: CDR1 DFQATT, CDR2 SNEGSKA (reference sequence). Trimming removed 6 bases at V and 5 bases at J, with 19 bases between. DNA for the CDR3: TGCAGTGCCCCCGCTCTGGCGTTTTTGACTGAAGCTTTCTTT. Amino acid sequence: CSAPALAFLTEAFF.

The genes are TRBV7-8 and TRBJ1-6; 7 bases line up with TRBD1. The CDR3 loop spans 15 amino acids. V shed 4 bases and J 8 bases; nucleotides not matched to a gene: 8. Germline CDR1 reads SGHVS; CDR2 reads FQNEAQ. The CDR3 protein is CASSSTGTPDSPLHF. In nucleotides, the CDR3 is TGTGCCAGCAGCTCGACAGGGACTCCTGATTCACCCCTCCACTTT. Filled out from reference TRBV7-8 and TRBJ1-6, the complete variable domain reads GAGVSQSPRYKVAKRGQDVALRCDPISGHVSLFWYQQALGQGPEFLTYFQNEAQLDKSGLPSDRFFAERPEGSVSTLKIQRTQQEDSAVYLCASSSTGTPDSPLHFGNGTRLTVT.

The chain recombines TRBV18 with TRBJ1-5, with unresolved D. The germline gives CDR1 KGHSH, CDR2 LQKENI. This CDR3 is built from 15 residues. The V gene lost 2 bases and the J gene lost 0 bases, with 8 bases spanning the gap. This CDR3 reads CASSPGSHSNQPQHF. CDR3 bases: TGTGCCAGCTCACCAGGATCTCATAGCAATCAGCCCCAGCATTTT.

This clonotype was seen more than once but under ten times. This chain connects TRBV28 to TRBJ1-4, with TRBD1 matching 7 bases. CDR1 and CDR2 (germline): MDHEN, SYDVKM. The CDR3 has 16 amino acids. Germline trimming cut 6 bases from V and 5 bases from J; bases unmatched to any gene: 12. The CDR3 reads CASSLPSTGRNEKLFF. In nucleotides, the CDR3 is TGTGCCAGCAGCCTCCCCTCGACAGGGAGAAATGAAAAACTGTTTTTT.

The rearrangement links TRBV5-5 to TRBJ2-2, with TRBD1 matching over 9 bases. This CDR3 region has 17 residues. Germline CDR1 SGHKS, CDR2 YYEKEE (reference sequence). Trimming at V came to 2 bases and at J to 7 bases, leaving 12 bases not matched to a gene. The CDR3: CASSFTPDRGLVGELFF. The CDR3 DNA reads as TGTGCCAGCAGCTTTACCCCCGACAGGGGGTTGGTCGGGGAGCTGTTTTTT.

The chain employs TRBV5-6 and TRBJ1-1; D is undetermined. This CDR3 contains 14 residues. The V gene lost 4 bases and the J gene lost 1 base, with 11 bases spanning the gap. Germline CDR1 and CDR2: SGHDT and YYEEEE. CDR3 protein: CASSVKTWNTEAFF. CDR3 nucleotides: TGTGCCAGCAGCGTGAAGACTTGGAACACTGAAGCTTTCTTT.

The V gene is TRBV20-1, the J gene TRBJ2-3; 8 bases map to TRBD1. After removal of 5 bases from V and 2 bases from J, the junction contained 6 bases not matched to a gene. This CDR3 has 14 residues. The germline CDR1 and CDR2 sequences are DFQATT and SNEGSKA (reference sequence). CDR3 amino acids: CSAPQGGVTDTQYF. The DNA for the CDR3 is TGCAGTGCTCCACAGGGGGGTGTCACAGATACGCAGTATTTT.

The chain links TRBV6-1 to TRBJ2-2; 10 bases align to TRBD2. Losses at the gene ends were 7 bases for V and 8 bases for J; bases not matched to a gene: 16. The CDR3 length is 17 residues. Germline loops: CDR1 MNHNS, CDR2 SASEGT. This chain's CDR3 is CASTPLLAGAGRGELFF. The CDR3 region has the DNA TGTGCCAGCACCCCGCTTCTAGCGGGAGCAGGGAGAGGGGAGCTGTTTTTT.

The chain joins TRBV30 to TRBJ1-1; perhaps TRBD1 as D (6 bases). The CDR3 is 11 amino acids. V was pared by 2 bases and J by 10 bases, with 11 bases between. CDR1 and CDR2 (germline): GTSNPN, SVGIG (reference sequence). CDR3 loop: CAWSRGRGAFF. CDR3 nucleotide sequence: TGTGCCTGGAGTAGGGGGAGGGGAGCTTTCTTT.

The chain has TRBV27 and TRBJ1-2; D unresolved. The CDR3 has 15 amino acids. From germline, CDR1 is MNHEY and CDR2 SMNVEV (reference sequence). The V and J ends lost 5 bases and 4 bases respectively, with 17 bases between them. In nucleotides, the CDR3 is TGTGCCAGCAGTCCATGGGGTAGTGTCGGCTATGGCTACACCTTC. Translated: CASSPWGSVGYGYTF.

V and J are TRBV5-1 and TRBJ1-4; D not resolved. The germline CDR1 and CDR2 sequences are SGHRS and YFSETQ. The CDR3 runs 15 residues. The V end lost 1 base, the J end lost 0 bases, and 7 bases lay between the germline ends. This CDR3 reads CASSLTVSTNEKLFF. The DNA for the CDR3 is TGCGCCAGCAGCTTGACCGTCTCAACTAATGAAAAACTGTTTTTT.

This clonotype was found a few times. The gene calls are TRBV29-1 and TRBJ2-1, with 8 bases aligning to TRBD1. CDR1 SQVTM and CDR2 ANQGSEA come from the germline V gene. The CDR3 has 14 amino acids. The V and J ends lost 6 bases and 0 bases, in that order; junction bases with no gene match: 4. The CDR3 reads CSVTGASSYNEQFF. In DNA form, the CDR3 reads TGCAGCGTGACAGGGGCCAGCTCCTACAATGAGCAGTTCTTC.

The CDR3 loop reads CASSVGGFNEKLFF. CDR3 DNA sequence: TGTGCCAGCAGCGTCGGAGGGTTTAATGAAAAACTGTTTTTT. The chain links TRBV7-4 to TRBJ1-4; D unresolved. The V and J ends lost 5 bases and 4 bases respectively, with 11 bases between them. Germline V gene lookup returns CDR1 SGHVT and CDR2 SQSDAQ. The CDR3 has 14 residues.

The rearrangement uses TRBV7-2 and TRBJ1-1; D unclear. Germline V gene data show CDR1 as SGHTA and CDR2 as FQGNSA. The CDR3 spans 14 residues. The V gene lost 1 base and the J gene lost 0 bases, with 6 bases spanning the gap. CDR3 in DNA: TGTGCCAGCAGCTTAGACCGGATGAACACTGAAGCTTTCTTT. It translates to CASSLDRMNTEAFF.

The rearrangement joins TRBV7-2 to TRBJ2-3; D is possibly TRBD2 (5 bases). Germline V CDR1 and CDR2: SGHTA, FQGNSA. The CDR3 covers 14 residues. The V and J ends lost 5 bases and 4 bases respectively, with 13 bases between them. For the CDR3, the DNA is TGTGCCAGCAGCCCCCCTCCGAGGGCAGATACGCAGTATTTT. Amino acid sequence: CASSPPPRADTQYF.

This clonotype was seen ten or more times. The chain recombines TRBV5-1 with TRBJ1-5, with D perhaps TRBD1 (5 bases). This CDR3 contains 15 residues. Deletions cut 0 bases from V and 7 bases from J, with 14 bases between. Germline-derived CDR1 and CDR2 are SGHRS and YFSETQ. The CDR3 region is CASSLDGGSGQPQHF. The CDR3 DNA sequence: TGCGCCAGCAGCTTGGATGGGGGGAGTGGACAGCCCCAGCATTTT.

The gene calls are TRBV6-5 and TRBJ2-1, with D perhaps matching TRBD1 or TRBD2 (6 bases each). The germline V and J ends were trimmed by 4 bases and 7 bases, with 17 bases remaining between them. This CDR3 is 15 amino acids long. Germline CDR1 and CDR2: MNHEY and SVGAGI. CDR3 sequence: CASSLEGVGGNEQFF. CDR3 DNA: TGTGCCAGCAGTTTGGAGGGGGTAGGGGGTAATGAGCAGTTCTTC.